This T cell receptor (beta chain) was documented in a study of blood T cell repertoires in COVID-19. CDR1 and CDR2 from the germline V gene are SGHVS and FQNEAQ. J gave up 8 bases and V 5 bases, and 9 bases lay outside the gene matches. This CDR3 is 14 amino acids long. Methods used by the authors: Reference gene primer amplification gave nucleated cell count estimates. Generated by immunoSEQ multiplex PCR, the TCRdb table keeps only in-frame clones and is missing some. That table supplies the V and J calls and clone size; D and trimming were determined from the DNA. This sample has 270,000 or so clones, with about four fifths found just once.

Sequencing was done on a sample of peripheral blood. The chain combines TRBV7-8 with TRBJ2-1, with TRBD2 matching over 7 bases. This receptor was identified in a young woman with acute or convalescent COVID-19. In DNA, the CDR3 is TGTGCCAGCAGCCCTGTCCGCGGGAGTTATGAGCAGTTCTTC. Protein: CASSPVRGSYEQFF.